The 27 T cell receptor beta chains presented below share a single source sample, sequenced in a study of identical twins. TCRdb used MiXCR to reprocess the 5' RACE reads, holding one entry per CDR3 protein. The sample has 1.5 million to 2 million distinct CDR3 sequences, 25% to 35% seen once. Sequencing used cord blood. These TCRs come from a newborn girl in good health.

The chain combines TRBV30 with TRBJ2-7; 8 nucleotides line up with TRBD1. Losses at the gene ends were 1 base for V and 4 bases for J; bases not matched to a gene: 3. This CDR3 region has 13 residues. Germline V gene sequence: CDR1 GTSNPN, CDR2 SVGIG (reference sequence). In DNA form, the CDR3 reads TGTGCCTGGAGTGGGGGGACAGGTTACGAGCAGTACTTC. Its translation is CAWSGGTGYEQYF.

The V call is TRBV20-1, the J call TRBJ2-1; the match to TRBD2 covers 7 bases. CDR1 and CDR2 from the germline V gene are DFQATT and SNEGSKA (reference sequence). V lost 1 base, J lost 5 bases, and 5 bases stayed unmatched. The CDR3 is 14 amino acids. In nucleotides, the CDR3 is TGCAGTGCTAGAGTGGCTAGCGGACACAATGAGCAGTTCTTC. Its protein product is CSARVASGHNEQFF.

This clonotype occurred a few times. V is TRBV20-1 and J is TRBJ2-3; 9 bases match TRBD1. The CDR3 runs 15 residues. Unmatched junction bases numbered 7, after V lost 3 bases and J lost 3 bases. Germline CDR1 is DFQATT and CDR2 is SNEGSKA (reference sequence). The CDR3 DNA reads as TGCAGTGCTAGGAAAGGGACAGGGAGGACAGATACGCAGTATTTT. Amino acids: CSARKGTGRTDTQYF.

This clonotype was detected ten times or more. This sequence joins TRBV5-1 and TRBJ2-1; 12 bases align to TRBD2. Germline V gene sequence: CDR1 SGHRS, CDR2 YFSETQ. The CDR3 length is 15 residues. The ends lost 6 bases at V and 4 bases at J; junction bases unmatched: 5. DNA of the CDR3: TGCGCCAGCACAACTAGCGGGGGGATGTACAATGAGCAGTTCTTC. Amino acid sequence: CASTTSGGMYNEQFF.

This clonotype was observed a single time. The rearrangement joins TRBV6-5 to TRBJ1-5; tentative D call: TRBD1 (6 bases). Germline CDR1 is MNHEY and CDR2 is SVGAGI. CDR3 length: 14 amino acids. Trimming pared 0 bases from V and 4 bases from J, leaving 7 bases between. DNA for the CDR3: TGTGCCAGCAGTTACTCGGGACAAAATCAGCCCCAGCATTTT. Amino acid sequence: CASSYSGQNQPQHF.

Concerning this clonotype itself: A far larger clone is only one base removed, so a read error is likely. The rearrangement links TRBV3-1 to TRBJ2-7; D is undetermined. The CDR3 length is 11 residues. CDR1 is LGHDT and CDR2 is YNNKEL in the germline V gene (reference sequence). The CDR3 coding sequence is TGTGCCAACAGCCAAGTCGGCGAGCAGTACTTC. Amino acid sequence: CANSQVGEQYF.

The chain combines TRBV27 with TRBJ1-2; TRBD1 matches at 10 bases. V was pared by 3 bases and J by 7 bases, with 5 bases of the junction left unmatched. Looked up from germline, CDR1 is MNHEY and CDR2 is SMNVEV (reference sequence). The CDR3 covers 14 residues. The CDR3 reads CASSFRDRGSGYTF. CDR3 nucleotide sequence: TGTGCCAGCAGTTTCCGGGACAGGGGATCTGGCTACACCTTC.

This clonotype was counted a single time. The genes are TRBV28 and TRBJ2-7; perhaps D is TRBD1 or TRBD2 (5 bases each). This CDR3 has 15 amino acids. Germline CDR1 MDHEN, CDR2 SYDVKM. V shed 6 bases and J shed 3 bases, with 18 bases lying between them. Here the CDR3 DNA reads TGTGCCAGCAGGTCAACGGGACGGGAAGACTACGAGCAGTACTTC. Translation: CASRSTGREDYEQYF.

This clonotype was seen a single time. The chain employs TRBV20-1 and TRBJ1-1, with TRBD1 as a possible D gene (5 bases). Trimming shortened V by 3 bases and J by 6 bases, and 11 bases separated the two germline ends. The CDR3 consists of 12 residues. Germline lookup yields CDR1 DFQATT and CDR2 SNEGSKA (reference sequence). CDR3 nucleotides: TGCAGTGCTAGGGGCAGGGTACCTGAAGCTTTCTTT. Translating it yields CSARGRVPEAFF.

This clonotype turned up a few times. The V and J genes are TRBV10-3 and TRBJ2-7, with TRBD1 matching 8 bases. Germline V gene lookup returns CDR1 ENHRY and CDR2 SYGVKD. The CDR3 totals 15 residues. V gave up 6 bases and J gave up 2 bases; unmatched junction bases: 9. The CDR3 is CAIRQGQGATYEQYF. In nucleotides, the CDR3 is TGTGCCATCAGACAAGGGCAGGGGGCTACCTACGAGCAGTACTTC.

V and J are TRBV11-2 and TRBJ2-3, with 7 bases matching TRBD2. The germline V gene encodes CDR1 SGHAT and CDR2 FQNNGV. The CDR3 extends over 14 amino acids. J was trimmed by 5 bases and V by 5 bases; bases with no gene match: 7. CDR3 nucleotides: TGTGCCAGCAGCACTAGCGCGGGGCTAGATACGCAGTATTTT. Protein sequence: CASSTSAGLDTQYF.

The rearrangement uses TRBV7-2 and TRBJ2-7; TRBD2 aligns across 10 bases. V shed 5 bases and J 6 bases; nucleotides not matched to a gene: 7. The germline V gene encodes CDR1 SGHTA and CDR2 FQGNSA. The CDR3 is 14 amino acids. CDR3 sequence reads: CASSPGLATSEQYF. DNA for the CDR3: TGTGCCAGCAGCCCGGGACTAGCGACATCCGAGCAGTACTTC.

There are many counts of this clonotype. The chain is built from TRBV4-1 and TRBJ2-1; 7 nucleotides match TRBD1. CDR1 is MGHRA and CDR2 is YSYEKL in the germline V gene. The junction had 11 bases not matched to a gene; V was cut back by 3 bases and J by 3 bases. The CDR3 loop spans 17 amino acids. CDR3: CASSHVMTGKVYNEQFF. The CDR3, as DNA: TGCGCCAGCAGCCACGTAATGACAGGGAAGGTCTACAATGAGCAGTTCTTC.

The table lists this clonotype with a few counts. The rearrangement uses TRBV20-1 and TRBJ2-1; tentatively, D is TRBD2 (6 bases). The CDR3 length is 12 residues. Looked up from germline, CDR1 is DFQATT and CDR2 is SNEGSKA (reference sequence). The ends were cut back, 3 bases at V and 8 bases at J, with 11 bases in the middle. CDR3 sequence reads: CSASLASDEQFF. In DNA, the CDR3 is TGCAGTGCTAGTTTAGCTAGCGATGAGCAGTTCTTC.

V gene TRBV20-1 combines with J gene TRBJ2-4; 14 bases are shared with TRBD2. The germline gives CDR1 DFQATT, CDR2 SNEGSKA (reference sequence). V was clipped by 5 bases and J by 1 base; unmatched bases: 4. This CDR3 is 16 amino acids long. The CDR3 nucleotides are TGCAGTGCTGGCTGGACTAGCGGGAGGGCCAAAAACATTCAGTACTTC. Protein product: CSAGWTSGRAKNIQYF.

The rearrangement uses TRBV27 and TRBJ2-1; possibly TRBD1 for D (5 bases). This CDR3 is built from 14 residues. The V end lost 4 bases, the J end lost 10 bases, and 17 bases lay between the germline ends. The germline V gene has CDR1 MNHEY and CDR2 SMNVEV (reference sequence). CDR3 in amino acids: CASSSYMGPYEQFF. DNA of the CDR3: TGTGCCAGCAGTTCATACATGGGGCCCTACGAGCAGTTCTTC.

The V and J genes are TRBV4-1 and TRBJ2-3; D is ambiguous. CDR1 and CDR2 (germline): MGHRA, YSYEKL. The CDR3 contains 16 residues. V was clipped by 1 base and J by 6 bases, with 17 bases between them. The CDR3 reads CASSQGKDAGSDTQYF. CDR3 bases: TGCGCCAGCAGCCAAGGCAAGGACGCTGGGTCGGATACGCAGTATTTT.

V and J are TRBV12-3 or TRBV12-4 and TRBJ2-1, with TRBD2 as a possible D gene (6 bases). V was pared by 5 bases and J by 10 bases, with 24 bases between. CDR3 length: 16 residues. The CDR3 DNA follows: TGTGCCAGCAGTGGTACCGGGAGCCCTTACTCCTACGAGCAGTTCTTC. It specifies CASSGTGSPYSYEQFF.

The chain joins TRBV12-5 to TRBJ2-7; 9 bases fit TRBD2. CDR3 length equals 16 residues. V gave up 7 bases and J gave up 7 bases; unmatched junction bases: 17. In germline, CDR1 is LGHNT, CDR2 FRNRAP. This chain's CDR3 is CASDSALAGNYNEQYF. CDR3 bases: TGTGCTAGTGATAGTGCCCTAGCGGGAAATTACAATGAGCAGTACTTC.

This clonotype has only a few counts. The chain's CDR3 is CATSRDLDRGADTQYF. CDR3 DNA sequence: TGTGCCACCAGCAGAGATCTTGACAGGGGGGCGGATACGCAGTATTTT. The chain links TRBV15 to TRBJ2-3, with 9 bases matching TRBD1. CDR1 is LNHNV and CDR2 is YYDKDF in the germline V gene (reference sequence). The trim removed 0 bases at V and 6 bases at J, leaving 7 bases unmatched. The length of the CDR3 is 16 residues.

This sequence joins TRBV29-1 and TRBJ2-1; 7 bases are shared with TRBD2. In germline, CDR1 is SQVTM, CDR2 ANQGSEA. This CDR3 is 14 amino acids long. The junction had 7 bases not matched to a gene; V was cut back by 5 bases and J by 3 bases. CDR3 amino acids: CSVSGRENYNEQFF. For the CDR3, the DNA is TGCAGCGTTTCTGGGCGGGAGAACTACAATGAGCAGTTCTTC.

This clonotype has only a few counts. The chain employs TRBV3-1 and TRBJ2-5; D is unclear. The CDR3 is made up of 17 amino acids. The V end lost 2 bases, the J end lost 2 bases, and 18 bases lay between the germline ends. Germline CDR1 is LGHDT and CDR2 is YNNKEL (reference sequence). Written as DNA, the CDR3 is TGTGCCAGCAGCCAATATCGGATAACGGTTTATCAAGAGACCCAGTACTTC. As protein: CASSQYRITVYQETQYF.

This clonotype was counted a few times. The gene calls are TRBV2 and TRBJ2-5, with D perhaps matching TRBD1 (6 bases). The CDR3 totals 15 residues. Germline CDR1 and CDR2: SNHLY and FYNNEI. Trimming left V 7 bases short and J 2 bases short, with 17 bases between. This CDR3 reads CASTTGQLKQETQYF. CDR3 sequence (DNA): TGTGCCAGCACCACCGGACAGTTAAAACAAGAGACCCAGTACTTC. The complete variable domain, with remaining parts taken from reference TRBV2 and TRBJ2-5, reads EPEVTQTPSHQVTQMGQEVILRCVPISNHLYFYWYRQILGQKVEFLVSFYNNEISEKSEIFDDQFSVERPDGSNFTLKIRSTKLEDSAMYFCASTTGQLKQETQYFGPGTRLLVL.

The gene calls are TRBV11-2 and TRBJ1-1; possibly TRBD1 for D (5 bases). Trimming left V 7 bases short and J 5 bases short, with 14 bases between. The CDR3 spans 13 residues. Germline V gene lookup returns CDR1 SGHAT and CDR2 FQNNGV. For the CDR3, the DNA is TGTGCCAGCACAGGGACCGGCTGGACTGAAGCTTTCTTT. It yields the protein CASTGTGWTEAFF.

The CDR3 is CASSKEGTSGGVAGHEQYF. CDR3 bases: TGTGCCAGCAGCAAAGAAGGGACTAGCGGGGGGGTAGCGGGCCATGAGCAGTACTTC. The rearrangement uses TRBV21-1 and TRBJ2-7; TRBD2 reflects the table's D call only, with no check against the DNA. TRBV21-1 is annotated as a pseudogene. CDR3 length: 19 amino acids.

The J gene is TRBJ1-6, the V gene TRBV10-3; 7 nucleotides match TRBD1. From germline, CDR1 is ENHRY and CDR2 SYGVKD. With V trimmed by 6 bases and J by 4 bases, 3 bases remained unmatched. This CDR3 comprises 14 residues. CDR3 sequence: CAIRGTAYNSPLHF. The CDR3, as DNA: TGTGCCATCAGAGGGACAGCTTATAATTCACCCCTCCACTTT.

The chain links TRBV30 to TRBJ2-7; a possible D gene is TRBD1 (7 bases). The CDR3 is made up of 15 amino acids. CDR1 is GTSNPN, CDR2 SVGIG, per germline (reference sequence). The ends were cut back, 4 bases at V and 3 bases at J, with 19 bases in the middle. The CDR3 loop reads CAWTKLTGRFYEQYF. In nucleotides, the CDR3 is TGTGCCTGGACCAAGCTGACAGGGAGGTTCTACGAGCAGTACTTC.